This T cell receptor (beta chain) was sequenced for a study of OX40 agonist ivuxolimab in advanced cancers. At the level of the study: The group had a mean age of 60 years, ranged from about 23 to 85, and was 82.7% male. The study reported partial responses in three patients: one hepatocellular carcinoma, two cutaneous melanoma. General observations from the study: Dose levels from 0.1 to 3.0 mg/kg saw CD4+ and CD8+ blood T cells expand clonally by week 6.

Peripheral blood came from all dose cohorts at three timepoints. CDR1 is SGHNT and CDR2 is YENEEA in the germline V gene. V lost 5 bases and J lost 4, with 14 bases in between. The CDR3 is 14 residues long. With regard to this clone: Its antigen is not identified.

Generated by immunoSEQ multiplex PCR, the TCRdb table keeps only in-frame clones and is missing some. The sample has about 31,000 clones, 80% to 90% seen once. The specimen was CD4+ or CD8+ T cells sorted from blood, collected in a trial of the OX40 agonist ivuxolimab. This receptor was obtained from an adult with an advanced solid tumor such as melanoma, head and neck, liver or kidney cancer. The chain joins TRBV11-3 to TRBJ1-1; possible D gene TRBD1, 6 bases. The CDR3 is CASSPNRERTEAFF. For the CDR3, the DNA is TGTGCCAGCAGCCCTAACAGGGAGCGCACTGAAGCTTTCTTT.